The 7 T cell receptor beta chains in this list originate from one sample, sequenced in a study of blood T cell repertoires in COVID-19. Libraries were prepared by immunoSEQ multiplex PCR; TCRdb keeps only in-frame clonotypes and omits some of them. The sample holds 120,000 or so clones, about 70% seen once. Material: peripheral blood. These receptors all come from a man aged 60 to 75 with acute or convalescent COVID-19.

The chain employs TRBV29-1 and TRBJ1-1, with 7 bases aligning to TRBD1. Germline V gene data show CDR1 as SQVTM and CDR2 as ANQGSEA. V was clipped by 2 bases and J by 3 bases; unmatched bases: 3. CDR3 size: 13 residues. The CDR3 loop reads CSVETGEDTEAFF. Written as DNA, the CDR3 is TGCAGCGTTGAAACAGGGGAAGACACTGAAGCTTTCTTT.

The genes are TRBV19 and TRBJ2-3; 8 bases fit TRBD2. The CDR3 runs to 14 residues. V lost 10 bases to trimming and J lost 1 base; unmatched junction nucleotides: 7. The germline CDR1 and CDR2 sequences are LNHDA and SQIVND (reference sequence). The CDR3 is CATRGRFGTDTQYF. CDR3 nucleotides: TGTGCCACTCGCGGGAGGTTCGGCACAGATACGCAGTATTTT.

The chain recombines TRBV5-1 with TRBJ1-1; 10 bases map to TRBD1. Germline V gives CDR1 SGHRS, CDR2 YFSETQ. CDR3 length equals 17 residues. The V and J ends lost 4 bases and 1 base, in that order; junction bases with no gene match: 10. CDR3 amino acids: CASSVTTGGLGNTEAFF. Here the CDR3 DNA reads TGCGCCAGCAGCGTAACGACAGGGGGCCTAGGGAACACTGAAGCTTTCTTT.

The chain employs TRBV6-5 and TRBJ1-2, with D unclear. Between the trimmed V and J ends, which lost 8 bases and 4 bases, there was a span of 17 bases. Germline loops: CDR1 MNHEY, CDR2 SVGAGI. This CDR3 is 14 amino acids long. CDR3 loop: CASSPGRYTYGYTF. The CDR3 DNA reads as TGTGCCAGCTCCCCCGGGAGATATACCTATGGCTACACCTTC.

The rearrangement links TRBV10-3 to TRBJ1-1; D may be TRBD1 (5 bases). V was trimmed by 2 bases and J by 6 bases, leaving 10 bases between them. Germline V gene lookup returns CDR1 ENHRY and CDR2 SYGVKD. The CDR3 has 13 amino acids. The CDR3 sequence is CAISEVTGSEAFF. The DNA of the CDR3 is TGTGCCATCAGTGAGGTCACAGGCTCTGAAGCTTTCTTT.

The chain joins TRBV12-3 or TRBV12-4 to TRBJ1-2, with 7 nucleotides matching TRBD1. This CDR3 region has 13 residues. Losses at the gene ends were 5 bases for V and 8 bases for J; bases not matched to a gene: 8. CDR3 nucleotide sequence: TGTGCCAGCAGTACTAAACAGGGGTCAGGCTACACCTTC. Translation: CASSTKQGSGYTF.

The V and J genes are TRBV6-5 and TRBJ2-7, with 11 bases fitting TRBD1. From germline, CDR1 is MNHEY and CDR2 SVGAGI. CDR3 length equals 15 residues. After removal of 6 bases from V and 5 bases from J, the junction contained 9 bases not matched to a gene. In nucleotides, the CDR3 is TGTGCCAGCAGAGGCCCGGGACAGGGGGGTAACGAGCAGTACTTC. This translates into CASRGPGQGGNEQYF.